The rows below give T cell receptor beta chains drawn from one sample of a study of blood T cell repertoires in COVID-19. Repertoires were generated with immunoSEQ multiplex PCR, while TCRdb's copy carries only in-frame clones and drops some. The sample contains approximately 350,000 clones, almost 90% of which appear only once. The sample consisted of peripheral blood. The receptors stem from a woman in her 70s with COVID-19, enrolled during active disease. Each CDR3 is given with its conserved first and last residue. A D gene is named only where the DNA matches it firmly. Expanded clones get a size class; other rows say once, few or many, or leave the size out.

once	TRBV4-3	-	TRBJ1-2	TGCGCCAGCAGCCAAGAGTTGGGGGAGGGCTATGGCTACACCTTC	CASSQELGEGYGYTF
-	TRBV28	TRBD1	TRBJ1-2	TGTGCCAGCAGTTACCGGGACAGGGAATCCTATGGCTACACCTTC	CASSYRDRESYGYTF
-	TRBV2	TRBD1	TRBJ2-7	TGTGCCAGCACCCCACTCTCAGGGGGCGAGGGTGCCTACGAGCAGTACTTC	CASTPLSGGEGAYEQYF
once	TRBV7-2	TRBD1	TRBJ2-5	TGTGCCAGCAGCTCCTCGGGACAGCTCTGGGAGACCCAGTACTTC	CASSSSGQLWETQYF
-	TRBV6-6	TRBD1	TRBJ1-5	TGTGCCAGCAGTCCGACAGGGAGTAGTCAGCCCCAGCATTTT	CASSPTGSSQPQHF
-	TRBV6-5	TRBD1	TRBJ1-2	TGTGCCCACAGGGGCGACGTCGCACAATATGGCTACACCTTC	CAHRGDVAQYGYTF
-	TRBV10-3	-	TRBJ1-1	TGTGCCACGGAGGCGAACACTGAAGCTTTCTTT	CATEANTEAFF
once	TRBV6-5	-	TRBJ1-2	TGTGCCAGCAGTTTGCGGCTAAACTATGGCTACACCTTC	CASSLRLNYGYTF
-	TRBV30	TRBD1	TRBJ2-7	TGTGCCTGGAGACGGGACAGGGGGGACTACGAGCAGTACTTC	CAWRRDRGDYEQYF
-	TRBV5-4	TRBD1	TRBJ1-4	TGTGCCAGCAGCTATAGAACAGGGGTAGAAGAAAAACTGTTTTTT	CASSYRTGVEEKLFF
-	TRBV2	-	TRBJ1-1	TGTGCCAGCAGTGAAGCGAGAGGCATTGAAGCTTTCTTT	CASSEARGIEAFF
-	TRBV27	-	TRBJ1-1	TGTGCCAGCAGTTTGGGGCAGGGGACCACTGAAGCTTTCTTT	CASSLGQGTTEAFF
-	TRBV27	TRBD1	TRBJ2-7	TGTGCCAGCAGTTTCCGATACAGGGGAACCTACGAGCAGTACTTC	CASSFRYRGTYEQYF